The 20 T cell receptor beta chains given below trace back to one sample, sequenced in a study of vaccination effects on CD4 cells after COVID-19. Their antigens remain unidentified. TCRdb's copy holds only in-frame clones and misses some; the assay was immunoSEQ multiplex PCR. This sample has 75,000 to 100,000 clones, with roughly 73% found just once. ViraFEST used viral peptide pools to expand antigen-specific CD4+ T cells before sequencing. Following 10 days of culture, CD4+ T cells were isolated. All study participants received two doses of BNT162b2 or mRNA-1273 vaccine. The input for sequencing was CD4+ T cells from PBMCs cultured with HCoV-OC43 spike peptides, taken after COVID-19 vaccination. The subset denotes: HCoV-OC43 spike overlapping peptide pool stimulation. The receptors derive from a human donor who received a COVID-19 vaccine.

The chain carries TRBV9 and TRBJ2-5, with no clear D. Germline CDR1 reads SGDLS; CDR2 reads YYNGEE. The V end was cut by 1 base, the J end by 0 bases, with 10 bases between. The CDR3 totals 15 residues. The CDR3 loop reads CASSVNLVNQETQYF. The CDR3 DNA reads TGTGCCAGCAGCGTAAACTTAGTAAACCAAGAGACCCAGTACTTC.

The chain recombines TRBV2 with TRBJ2-4, with D possibly matching TRBD1 (6 bases). The germline gives CDR1 SNHLY, CDR2 FYNNEI. The CDR3 covers 15 residues. V dropped 6 bases and J dropped 1 base, with 13 bases sitting between them. CDR3 amino acids: CASRRGFLAKNIQYF. DNA of the CDR3: TGTGCCAGCAGGAGGGGGTTTCTGGCCAAAAACATTCAGTACTTC.

This chain uses TRBV24-1 with TRBJ2-2; 13 positions match TRBD2. Per germline, CDR1 KGHDR and CDR2 SFDVKD. CDR3 length equals 18 residues. The V and J ends lost 3 bases and 3 bases, in that order; junction bases with no gene match: 6. The CDR3 region is CATSDPGGLAGYTGELFF. CDR3 DNA: TGTGCCACCAGTGATCCAGGGGGACTAGCGGGGTACACCGGGGAGCTGTTTTTT.

This sequence joins TRBV11-3 and TRBJ1-1, with D maybe TRBD1 (5 bases). This CDR3 has 13 amino acids. Germline V gene sequence: CDR1 SGHNT, CDR2 YENEEA. Trimming removed 4 bases at V and 5 bases at J, with 11 bases between. The CDR3 bases are TGTGCCAGCAGCTCCGACGGGACGACTGAAGCTTTCTTT. Protein product: CASSSDGTTEAFF.

The V gene is TRBV25-1, the J gene TRBJ2-1; no definite D call. There are 12 residues in the CDR3. Per germline, CDR1 MGHDK and CDR2 SYGVNS. Trimming took 4 bases from V and 6 from J, leaving 7 bases between them. CDR3 DNA: TGTGCCAGCAGTGGTTGGTTCAATGAGCAGTTCTTC. Amino acid sequence: CASSGWFNEQFF.

The rearrangement joins TRBV12-3 or TRBV12-4 to TRBJ1-6; D unclear. Deletions cut 0 bases from V and 14 bases from J, with 8 bases between. The CDR3 consists of 12 residues. Here the CDR3 reads CASSLAPATLHF. Written as DNA, the CDR3 is TGTGCCAGCAGTTTAGCACCAGCGACCCTCCACTTT.

The chain recombines TRBV29-1 with TRBJ2-3, with TRBD1 matching over 8 bases. CDR1 is SQVTM and CDR2 is ANQGSEA in the germline V gene. The V segment lost 5 bases and the J segment 0 bases; nucleotides outside the gene matches: 4. CDR3 length: 14 amino acids. The DNA of the CDR3 is TGCAGCGTTTCGACAGGGGATAGCACAGATACGCAGTATTTT. Its translation: CSVSTGDSTDTQYF.

The chain joins TRBV15 to TRBJ1-5; D uncertain. The germline gives CDR1 LNHNV, CDR2 YYDKDF (reference sequence). The CDR3 length is 16 residues. V lost 5 bases and J 6 bases, leaving 20 bases between the germline ends. The CDR3 protein is CATSRLDPWKGQPQHF. Written as DNA, the CDR3 is TGTGCCACCAGCCGTTTAGACCCGTGGAAGGGTCAGCCCCAGCATTTT.

The J gene is TRBJ1-2, the V gene TRBV6-5; TRBD1 might be the D (6 bases). The germline V gene has CDR1 MNHEY and CDR2 SVGAGI. The CDR3 length is 15 residues. V was shortened by 6 bases and J by 1 base, with 15 bases between the two germline ends. The CDR3: CASREGGGVNYGYTF. The CDR3 region has the DNA TGTGCCAGCAGGGAGGGGGGTGGAGTTAACTATGGCTACACCTTC.

The V call is TRBV3-1 (or the pseudogene TRBV3-2), the J call TRBJ2-3; no definite D call. Germline CDR1 reads LGHDT; CDR2 reads YNNKEL (reference sequence). The CDR3 consists of 13 residues. V gave up 6 bases and J gave up 2 bases, with 9 bases separating them. The CDR3 protein is CASRAPTTDTQYF. CDR3 coding DNA: TGTGCCAGCAGGGCTCCTACCACAGATACGCAGTATTTT.

The CDR3 nucleotides read TGCGCCAGCAGCTCTAAACCACAGGGGTCGAGTGCAACTAATGAAAAACTGTTTTTT. It is translated as CASSSKPQGSSATNEKLFF. This chain connects TRBV5-1 to TRBJ1-4; TRBD1 aligns across 7 bases. This CDR3 comprises 19 residues. Germline V gene data show CDR1 as SGHRS and CDR2 as YFSETQ. J was trimmed by 0 bases and V by 3 bases; bases with no gene match: 14. The complete variable domain, with remaining parts taken from reference TRBV5-1 and TRBJ1-4, reads KAGVTQTPRYLIKTRGQQVTLSCSPISGHRSVSWYQQTPGQGLQFLFEYFSETQRNKGNFPGRFSGRQFSNSRSEMNVSTLELGDSALYLCASSSKPQGSSATNEKLFFGSGTQLSVL.

The genes are TRBV18 and TRBJ2-2; D is uncertain. In germline, CDR1 is KGHSH, CDR2 LQKENI. This CDR3 spans 19 amino acids. V was shortened by 4 bases and J by 0 bases, with 21 bases between the two germline ends. CDR3 nucleotides: TGTGCCAGCTCACGGCAATTTATTAAGACGGACGCGAACACCGGGGAGCTGTTTTTT. This sequence encodes CASSRQFIKTDANTGELFF. The complete variable domain, with remaining parts taken from reference TRBV18 and TRBJ2-2, reads NAGVMQNPRHLVRRRGQEARLRCSPMKGHSHVYWYRQLPEEGLKFMVYLQKENIIDESGMPKERFSAEFPKEGPSILRIQQVVRGDSAAYFCASSRQFIKTDANTGELFFGEGSRLTVL.

The chain recombines TRBV2 with TRBJ2-1; D could derive from TRBD1 or TRBD2 (5 bases each). The CDR3 length is 14 residues. V gave up 5 bases and J gave up 9 bases, with 17 bases separating them. The V gene's germline CDR1 is SNHLY and CDR2 FYNNEI. This CDR3 is CASSHGRAGAEQFF. For the CDR3, the DNA is TGTGCCAGCAGTCACGGACGGGCCGGGGCTGAGCAGTTCTTC.

The chain uses TRBV6-5 and TRBJ1-5, with D possibly TRBD1 on 6 matching bases. The CDR3 length is 14 residues. Between the trimmed V and J ends, which lost 2 bases and 4 bases, there was a span of 9 bases. The V gene's germline CDR1 is MNHEY and CDR2 SVGAGI. The CDR3 region has the DNA TGTGCCAGCAGTTACGTTCAGGGGAATCAGCCCCAGCATTTT. It specifies CASSYVQGNQPQHF.

This clone was counted a few times. V is TRBV19 and J is TRBJ1-5, with TRBD1 as a possible D gene (5 bases). Trimming pared 1 base from V and 5 bases from J, leaving 9 bases between. The CDR3 is 14 residues long. The germline gives CDR1 LNHDA, CDR2 SQIVND (reference sequence). The CDR3 DNA reads TGTGCCAGTAGTATAGTAACAGGCTATCAGCCCCAGCATTTT. Translation gives CASSIVTGYQPQHF.

This chain links TRBV21-1 with TRBJ1-6; TRBD1 reflects the table's D call only, with no check against the DNA. TRBV21-1 is described as a pseudogene. The CDR3 runs to 15 residues. The CDR3 loop reads CASSLGQTDNSPLHF. In DNA, the CDR3 is TGTGCCAGCAGCCTAGGACAGACCGATAATTCACCCCTCCACTTT.

The chain couples TRBV19 to TRBJ2-5; D assignment may be TRBD1 or TRBD2 (6 bases each). The CDR3 spans 16 residues. Germline V lookup: CDR1 LNHDA, CDR2 SQIVND (reference sequence). Trimming took off 4 bases at V and 5 bases at J, with 20 bases between the two ends. This CDR3 is CASSTYPTGRHETQYF. CDR3 nucleotides: TGTGCCAGTAGTACTTACCCTACAGGGAGGCATGAGACCCAGTACTTC.

CDR3 loop: CASSSGLAGEETQYF. CDR3 DNA: TGTGCCAGCAGTTCCGGACTAGCGGGGGAAGAGACCCAGTACTTC. V is TRBV6-5 and J is TRBJ2-5; 13 bases match TRBD2. The germline V gene has CDR1 MNHEY and CDR2 SVGAGI. The CDR3 runs 15 residues. The V segment lost 4 bases and the J segment 3 bases; nucleotides outside the gene matches: 2.

The chain is built from TRBV5-1 and TRBJ2-3, with D perhaps TRBD1 (6 bases). In germline, CDR1 is SGHRS, CDR2 YFSETQ. The CDR3 is made up of 16 amino acids. The germline V and J ends were trimmed by 6 bases and 3 bases, with 20 bases remaining between them. The CDR3 loop reads CASTQDQGRATDTQYF. CDR3 sequence (DNA): TGCGCCAGCACGCAAGACCAGGGGCGCGCGACAGATACGCAGTATTTT.

The chain has TRBV19 and TRBJ1-5; D might be TRBD1 (6 bases). Germline CDR1 reads LNHDA; CDR2 reads SQIVND (reference sequence). The ends were cut back, 0 bases at V and 16 bases at J, with 16 bases in the middle. The CDR3 covers 13 residues. The CDR3 region has the DNA TGTGCCAGTAGTATAGAACGCGGACAGAAAAGCCATTTT. Encoded protein: CASSIERGQKSHF.